This entry lists 29 T cell receptor beta chains sequenced from one sample in a study of CD8+CD57+ T cells in acquired aplastic anemia. Researchers used genomic DNA as the template to profile TCR beta VDJ and CDR3. MiXCR, applied by TCRdb to the reads, yields one record per CDR3 protein. The sample holds about 190,000 distinct CDR3 sequences; 40% to 50% are singletons and the top ten take 9.7%. By flow cytometry, patients selected for sequencing had shown an expansion of CD8+CD57+ cells. The sequenced sample was sorted CD4+, CD8+, or CD8+CD57+ T cells (not recorded which) from PBMCs. The source is a human donor with aplastic anemia.

The rearrangement joins TRBV25-1 to TRBJ1-2; D gene uncertain. The CDR3 length is 13 residues. The germline V and J ends were trimmed by 6 bases and 7 bases, with 15 bases remaining between them. Germline V gene sequence: CDR1 MGHDK, CDR2 SYGVNS. The CDR3 bases are TGTGCCAGCAGGTTGAACACGGGATTTGGCTACACCTTC. This encodes CASRLNTGFGYTF.

The rearrangement uses TRBV7-3 and TRBJ2-1; D assignment may be TRBD1 or TRBD2 (6 bases each). The CDR3 extends over 15 amino acids. Germline CDR1 and CDR2: SGHTA and FQGTGA. Between the trimmed V and J ends, which lost 2 bases and 7 bases, there was a span of 15 bases. DNA for the CDR3: TGTGCCAGCAGCTTATGTGGGGGCGCGGGGAATGAGCAGTTCTTC. Protein: CASSLCGGAGNEQFF.

A word on this clonotype: One junction end disagrees with the germline gene, perhaps due to a read error. This chain joins TRBV2 and TRBJ2-1, with 7 nucleotides matching TRBD1. CDR1 SNHLY and CDR2 FYNNEI come from the germline V gene. The CDR3 runs to 15 residues. The chain's CDR3 is CASSEDRGMFNGQFF. DNA for the CDR3: TGTGCCAGCAGTGAAGACAGGGGAATGTTCAATGGGCAGTTCTTC.

With regard to this clonotype: Just one base apart from a much larger clone, this may be a read error. V and J are TRBV7-9 and TRBJ1-5; D gene uncertain. Germline assignment: CDR1 SEHNR and CDR2 FQNEAQ (reference sequence). The CDR3 is 15 amino acids. Trimming took 8 bases from V and 7 from J, leaving 21 bases between them. The DNA of the CDR3 is TGTGCCAGCGGCCCCGGACCGAGCTCCGGGCAGCCCCAGCATTTT. This codes for CASGPGPSSGQPQHF.

A remark on this clonotype: A much larger clone differs by one base, so this may be a read error. Because the CDR3 is missing its conserved closing phenylalanine or tryptophan, this is likely a read error. DNA for the CDR3: TGTGCCAGCAGCAAGGGGAGGACGGATGAGCAGTTCCTC. Encoded protein: CASSKGRTDEQFL. The V and J genes are TRBV5-4 and TRBJ2-1, with D perhaps matching TRBD2 (6 bases). V was cut by 4 bases and J by 8 bases, with 13 bases left in between. The germline CDR1 and CDR2 sequences are SGHNT and YYREEE (reference sequence). This CDR3 has 13 amino acids.

This chain links TRBV25-1 with TRBJ1-3; TRBD1 agrees at 7 bases. The junction had 11 bases not matched to a gene; V was cut back by 2 bases and J by 4 bases. The CDR3 extends over 17 amino acids. Germline V gene lookup returns CDR1 MGHDK and CDR2 SYGVNS. CDR3 protein: CASSELGSRGSGNTIYF. The DNA for the CDR3 is TGTGCCAGCAGTGAACTGGGGAGCAGGGGGTCAGGAAACACCATATATTTT.

The chain carries TRBV25-1 and TRBJ1-1; a weak D match, TRBD1 (5 bases). This CDR3 region has 12 residues. Germline values: CDR1 MGHDK, CDR2 SYGVNS. The V end lost 7 bases, the J end lost 7 bases, and 13 bases lay between the germline ends. CDR3 DNA: TGTGCCAGCATACGGACGGGGGATGAAGCTTTCTTT. Residues: CASIRTGDEAFF.

This chain uses TRBV7-8 with TRBJ2-2, with D unclear. Trimming stripped 4 bases from V and 0 bases from J, with 9 bases between. CDR3 length: 15 residues. CDR1 is SGHVS and CDR2 is FQNEAQ in the germline V gene. CDR3 residues: CASSSGRANTGELFF. CDR3 bases: TGTGCCAGCAGCTCGGGCAGAGCGAACACCGGGGAGCTGTTTTTT.

Comments on this clonotype: The junction departs from the called germline gene at one end, perhaps through a read error. V is TRBV5-4 and J is TRBJ2-2, with D perhaps given as TRBD1 or TRBD2 (5 bases each). Germline CDR1 reads SGHNT; CDR2 reads YYREEE (reference sequence). This CDR3 has 15 residues. The CDR3: CASSLVQRGSGEPFF. CDR3 bases: TGTGCCAGCAGCTTGGTACAGAGGGGTTCCGGGGAGCCGTTTTTT.

This clonotype was seen at least ten times. V usage is TRBV5-1 and J usage is TRBJ1-1; no reliable D call. CDR3 length: 14 amino acids. Germline lookup yields CDR1 SGHRS and CDR2 YFSETQ. Trimming left V 4 bases short and J 1 base short, with 11 bases between. The CDR3 is CASSNPLRNTEAFF. The CDR3 DNA is TGCGCCAGCAGCAATCCACTCCGGAACACTGAAGCTTTCTTT.

This clonotype was counted many times. The genes are TRBV20-1 and TRBJ2-3, with TRBD2 matching over 13 bases. The CDR3 is 15 residues long. V dropped 4 bases and J dropped 4; count of bases not matched to a gene: 5. Germline V gives CDR1 DFQATT, CDR2 SNEGSKA (reference sequence). CDR3 region: CSATWTSGSSDTQYF. The CDR3, as DNA: TGCAGTGCTACCTGGACTAGCGGGAGCTCAGATACGCAGTATTTT.

This chain uses TRBV9 with TRBJ1-2; a weak D match, TRBD1 (5 bases). CDR1 and CDR2 from the germline V gene are SGDLS and YYNGEE. This CDR3 spans 10 amino acids. V lost 5 bases to trimming and J lost 13 bases, with 12 bases between them. Here the CDR3 DNA reads TGTGCCAGCAGTGACAGAAGGGGCACCTTC. This encodes CASSDRRGTF.

This clonotype has a count of ten or more. V usage is TRBV6-1 and J usage is TRBJ2-7, with 14 bases identical to TRBD2. The CDR3 loop spans 19 amino acids. J was trimmed by 3 bases and V by 8 bases; bases with no gene match: 18. Germline values: CDR1 MNHNS, CDR2 SASEGT. CDR3 nucleotide sequence: TGTGCCAGCTGGACTAGCGGGAGGCATAATCACCGCCGGAACTACGAGCAGTACTTC. The encoded protein is CASWTSGRHNHRRNYEQYF.

The genes are TRBV5-5 and TRBJ2-1; the D call may be TRBD1 or TRBD2 (7 bases each). The CDR3 is 14 amino acids. V was shortened by 3 bases and J by 10 bases, with 17 bases between the two germline ends. Germline CDR1 SGHKS, CDR2 YYEKEE (reference sequence). CDR3 region: CASSSRGTGGEQFF. The CDR3 coding sequence is TGTGCCAGCAGCTCCAGGGGGACGGGAGGCGAGCAGTTCTTC.

The chain joins TRBV7-9 to TRBJ1-6; the D is unclear. Per germline, CDR1 SEHNR and CDR2 FQNEAQ (reference sequence). This CDR3 contains 14 residues. V was clipped by 5 bases and J by 10 bases, with 15 bases between them. The CDR3 loop is CASSLGEFESPLHF. As DNA, the CDR3 is TGTGCCAGCAGCCTCGGCGAGTTTGAATCACCCCTCCACTTT.

About this clonotype itself: The conserved final phenylalanine or tryptophan is absent from the CDR3, which likely points to a read error. The chain employs TRBV24-1 and TRBJ2-7; D is possibly TRBD2 (6 bases). V was shortened by 5 bases and J by 4 bases, with 11 bases between the two germline ends. The CDR3 runs 13 residues. Germline CDR1 and CDR2: KGHDR and SFDVKD. This CDR3 reads CATSAGGNYEQYL. Written as DNA, the CDR3 is TGTGCCACCAGTGCCGGAGGGAATTACGAGCAGTACCTC.

This sequence joins TRBV19 and TRBJ2-5; weak D call: TRBD2 (6 bases). The V gene lost 7 bases and the J gene lost 9 bases, with 21 bases spanning the gap. This CDR3 comprises 14 residues. Germline CDR1 and CDR2: LNHDA and SQIVND (reference sequence). CDR3 in amino acids: CASTPTSPRGAQYF. CDR3 DNA: TGTGCCAGTACCCCGACTAGTCCCCGTGGGGCCCAGTACTTC.

The chain joins TRBV4-1 to TRBJ2-7; D remains ambiguous. Looked up from germline, CDR1 is MGHRA and CDR2 is YSYEKL. The CDR3 extends over 15 amino acids. With 1 base removed from V and 1 base from J, the gap between germline ends came to 11 bases. CDR3 nucleotides: TGCGCCAGCAGCCAAGTATATAGCCTTTCCTACGAGCAGTACTTC. Translation gives CASSQVYSLSYEQYF.

With regard to this clonotype: With a much larger clone just one base away, this may be a read error. The chain's CDR3 is CASRGSGNNEQSF. For the CDR3, the DNA is TGTGCCAGCAGGGGGTCGGGTAACAATGAGCAGTCCTTC. This chain connects TRBV10-3 to TRBJ2-1, with 7 nucleotides matching TRBD1. This CDR3 has 13 residues. Germline V gives CDR1 ENHRY, CDR2 SYGVKD.

The gene calls are TRBV19 and TRBJ1-6; possible D gene TRBD1, 6 bases. The CDR3 has 15 amino acids. Trimming pared 5 bases from V and 7 bases from J, leaving 15 bases between. Germline V gives CDR1 LNHDA, CDR2 SQIVND (reference sequence). CDR3 DNA sequence: TGTGCCAGTAGTCCCTTGGCAGGGGTCAATTCACCCCTCCACTTT. As protein: CASSPLAGVNSPLHF. The full variable domain, rest sourced from reference TRBV19 and TRBJ1-6, is DGGITQSPKYLFRKEGQNVTLSCEQNLNHDAMYWYRQDPGQGLRLIYYSQIVNDFQKGDIAEGYSVSREKKESFPLTVTSAQKNPTAFYLCASSPLAGVNSPLHFGNGTRLTVT.

The rearrangement uses TRBV24-1 and TRBJ2-2; 9 nucleotides match TRBD1. V lost 11 bases and J lost 4; bases outside the gene matches: 16. Germline CDR1 reads KGHDR; CDR2 reads SFDVKD. This CDR3 region has 17 residues. CDR3 protein: CASSQLPGTGSTGELFF. The DNA of the CDR3 is TGTGCCAGCAGCCAACTCCCCGGGACAGGGAGCACCGGGGAGCTGTTTTTT.

Details on this clonotype: One junction end does not reproduce the germline sequence, and a read error may be involved. The chain is built from TRBV2 and TRBJ1-5, with D possibly matching TRBD1 (5 bases). CDR1 is SNHLY, CDR2 FYNNEI, per germline. CDR3 size: 12 residues. The CDR3 region has the DNA TGTGCCAGCAGTGGGGGGAGGCAGCCCCTGCATTTT. This sequence encodes CASSGGRQPLHF.

As regards this clonotype: A single base separates this from a much larger clone, so it may be a read error. The rearrangement links TRBV19 to TRBJ1-2; weak D call: TRBD1 (6 bases). Germline assignment: CDR1 LNHDA and CDR2 SQIVND (reference sequence). This CDR3 has 17 amino acids. CDR3 residues: CASSITLGRGSSYGYAF. In nucleotides, the CDR3 is TGTGCCAGTAGTATAACCTTGGGGAGGGGGAGTAGCTATGGCTACGCCTTC.

The chain combines TRBV10-3 with TRBJ1-2; a weak D match, TRBD1 (5 bases). The CDR3 is made up of 13 amino acids. V was trimmed by 3 bases and J by 4 bases, leaving 9 bases between them. Germline CDR1 ENHRY, CDR2 SYGVKD. CDR3 residues: CAISDEGFYGYTF. CDR3 in DNA: TGTGCCATCAGTGATGAGGGGTTCTATGGCTACACCTTC.

In this sample, this clonotype turned up many times. V usage is TRBV6-6 and J usage is TRBJ1-5; D unresolved. The CDR3 covers 16 residues. Between the trimmed V and J ends, which lost 0 bases and 7 bases, there was a span of 16 bases. Germline loops: CDR1 MNHNY, CDR2 SVGAGI (reference sequence). This CDR3 reads CASSYSTPGLSQPQHF. CDR3 bases: TGTGCCAGCAGTTACTCCACCCCGGGATTAAGCCAGCCCCAGCATTTT.

This clonotype was seen a single time. The V gene is TRBV15, the J gene TRBJ2-1, with 8 bases aligning to TRBD2. The germline CDR1 and CDR2 sequences are LNHNV and YYDKDF (reference sequence). The CDR3 sequence is 13 residues long. The trim removed 1 base at V and 10 bases at J, leaving 3 bases unmatched. The CDR3 loop reads CATSRAREGEQFF. CDR3 coding DNA: TGTGCCACCAGCAGAGCCCGGGAGGGAGAGCAGTTCTTC.

At least ten counts were recorded for this clonotype. The chain combines TRBV29-1 with TRBJ2-1; no clear D gene. CDR1 and CDR2 (germline): SQVTM, ANQGSEA. The CDR3 has 15 residues. The ends were cut back, 4 bases at V and 8 bases at J, with 21 bases in the middle. The CDR3, as DNA: TGCAGCGTTGTTGGTCCGAGGACCCGATATGATGAGCAGTTCTTC. It yields the protein CSVVGPRTRYDEQFF.

The chain employs TRBV7-2 and TRBJ1-5; a possible D gene is TRBD1 (5 bases). CDR1 and CDR2 (germline): SGHTA, FQGNSA. V lost 3 bases, J lost 3 bases, and 9 bases lay in between. This CDR3 is 14 amino acids long. The CDR3 reads CASSFDSINQPQHF. CDR3 DNA sequence: TGTGCCAGCAGCTTCGACAGCATCAATCAGCCCCAGCATTTT.

Ten or more counts support this clonotype. The chain links TRBV2 to TRBJ2-7, with a weak D call TRBD2 (6 bases). The germline V and J ends were trimmed by 0 bases and 0 bases, with 6 bases remaining between them. Germline values: CDR1 SNHLY, CDR2 FYNNEI. This CDR3 region has 14 residues. CDR3 residues: CASSEAGGSYEQYF. In DNA, the CDR3 is TGTGCCAGCAGTGAAGCCGGGGGCTCCTACGAGCAGTACTTC.